The clone carrying this T cell receptor (beta chain) has just one count. This sample is part of a study of cytomegalovirus exposure and HLA in healthy donors. 60 Vbeta and 13 Jbeta primers were used in PCR. Generated by immunoSEQ multiplex PCR, the TCRdb table keeps only in-frame clones and is missing some. The table has 90,000 to 110,000 clones, roughly 70% seen once; the top ten hold approximately 8.4%. Sample: PBMCs. The TCR originated in a man in his forties or fifties in good health and CMV-seronegative.

The CDR3 nucleotides read TGTGCCAGCAGCCTCGAGGGGAGCGGGAATGAAGCTTTCTTT. As protein: CASSLEGSGNEAFF. V usage is TRBV7-6 and J usage is TRBJ1-1; tentative D call: TRBD1 (5 bases). The V gene's germline CDR1 is SGHVS and CDR2 FNYEAQ. V was pared by 5 bases and J by 7 bases, with 17 bases between. The CDR3 has 14 amino acids.